These 15 T cell receptor beta chains originate from one sample sequenced in a study of cytomegalovirus exposure and HLA in healthy donors. Generated by immunoSEQ multiplex PCR, the TCRdb table keeps only in-frame clones and is missing some. This sample carries some 170,000 clones, just under 90% of them seen once, and the ten largest clones take about 1.5%. Material: PBMCs. All receptors derive from a young woman in good health and CMV-seronegative.

This clone was counted a single time. The rearrangement links TRBV6-7 to TRBJ2-4; 10 nucleotides agree with TRBD1. TRBV6-7 is reported as an ORF; its role is uncertain. Trimming cost V 6 bases and J 1 base; bases outside gene matches: 3. This CDR3 is built from 15 residues. CDR3 DNA: TGTGCCAGCAGCCGACAGGGGGCGGCCAAAAACATTCAGTACTTC. It is translated as CASSRQGAAKNIQYF.

This clone was counted between two and nine times. The genes are TRBV19 and TRBJ1-1; unclear D gene. Looked up from germline, CDR1 is LNHDA and CDR2 is SQIVND (reference sequence). Deletions cut 5 bases from V and 0 bases from J, with 7 bases between. The CDR3 contains 13 residues. CDR3 in amino acids: CASSSSMNTEAFF. The CDR3, as DNA: TGTGCCAGTAGTTCTTCTATGAACACTGAAGCTTTCTTT.

The CDR3, as DNA: TGTGCCAGCTCCCACGATACTATGGTCGGGGAGCTGTTTTTT. Translated, it gives CASSHDTMVGELFF. This chain uses TRBV18 with TRBJ2-2; D ambiguous. V was clipped by 6 bases and J by 7 bases, with 15 bases between them. The CDR3 is 14 amino acids. The V gene's germline CDR1 is KGHSH and CDR2 LQKENI.

This chain joins TRBV7-9 and TRBJ2-5, with 10 bases that match TRBD1. V lost 1 base to trimming and J lost 3 bases; unmatched junction nucleotides: 2. Germline V CDR1 and CDR2: SEHNR, FQNEAQ (reference sequence). The CDR3 consists of 15 residues. The CDR3 DNA is TGTGCCAGCAGCTTAGGAGGGACAGGGGAAGAGACCCAGTACTTC. Translated: CASSLGGTGEETQYF.

The V call is TRBV27, the J call TRBJ2-7; 7 nucleotides line up with TRBD1. Germline CDR1 is MNHEY and CDR2 is SMNVEV (reference sequence). The CDR3 covers 15 residues. The V segment lost 5 bases and the J segment 2 bases; nucleotides outside the gene matches: 9. The CDR3 DNA reads TGTGCCAGCAGTCTAGCCGGGACAGAGGCCTACGAGCAGTACTTC. It yields the protein CASSLAGTEAYEQYF.

CDR3 nucleotide sequence: TGTGCCAGCAGCCGCGGACAGGGTAATCAGCCCCAGCATTTT. Residues: CASSRGQGNQPQHF. The V and J genes are TRBV27 and TRBJ1-5; 8 bases are shared with TRBD1. V trimming: 6 bases; J trimming: 4 bases; junction bases outside the gene matches: 5. Germline V gene data show CDR1 as MNHEY and CDR2 as SMNVEV (reference sequence). This CDR3 contains 14 residues.

The rearrangement uses TRBV11-2 and TRBJ2-3, with D unclear. This CDR3 contains 17 residues. Germline CDR1 is SGHAT and CDR2 is FQNNGV. With 0 bases removed from V and 2 bases from J, the gap between germline ends came to 15 bases. The CDR3 reads CASSLDPSPTYTDTQYF. CDR3 coding DNA: TGTGCCAGCAGCTTAGATCCCTCCCCGACTTACACAGATACGCAGTATTTT.

The chain recombines TRBV11-2 with TRBJ2-2; D remains ambiguous. This CDR3 spans 14 amino acids. The germline V gene encodes CDR1 SGHAT and CDR2 FQNNGV. V lost 5 bases, J lost 2 bases, and 9 bases lay in between. The CDR3 is CASSLSRNTGELFF. The CDR3 DNA sequence: TGTGCCAGCAGCCTCAGTCGTAACACCGGGGAGCTGTTTTTT.

The rearrangement links TRBV6-5 to TRBJ2-7, with 7 positions matching TRBD1. After removal of 7 bases from V and 1 base from J, the junction contained 7 bases not matched to a gene. The CDR3 consists of 14 residues. Germline loops: CDR1 MNHEY, CDR2 SVGAGI. CDR3 sequence: CASMRPGQSYEQYF. The CDR3 DNA sequence: TGTGCCAGCATGAGACCGGGACAGTCCTACGAGCAGTACTTC.

This chain links TRBV30 with TRBJ2-7; D unresolved. The CDR3 consists of 13 residues. Germline values: CDR1 GTSNPN, CDR2 SVGIG (reference sequence). V was trimmed by 2 bases and J by 3 bases, leaving 11 bases between them. The CDR3 is CAWSTRLSYEQYF. The CDR3 DNA reads TGTGCCTGGAGTACAAGACTCAGCTACGAGCAGTACTTC.

The V call is TRBV14, the J call TRBJ2-7; 9 bases fit TRBD1. The CDR3 is 12 residues long. V trimming: 7 bases; J trimming: 6 bases; junction bases outside the gene matches: 4. Germline V CDR1 and CDR2: SGHDN, FVKESK. The CDR3 DNA follows: TGTGCCAGCAAACAGGGGGCTGGCGAGCAGTACTTC. Its protein is CASKQGAGEQYF.

This chain uses TRBV5-1 with TRBJ2-3; 8 positions agree with TRBD2. The trim removed 3 bases at V and 0 bases at J, leaving 6 bases unmatched. The CDR3 consists of 16 residues. The V gene's germline CDR1 is SGHRS and CDR2 YFSETQ. CDR3 coding DNA: TGCGCCAGCAGCTCAGTAGCGGGGATTAGCACAGATACGCAGTATTTT. It codes for CASSSVAGISTDTQYF. The variable domain in full, with the rest retrieved from reference TRBV5-1 and TRBJ2-3, is KAGVTQTPRYLIKTRGQQVTLSCSPISGHRSVSWYQQTPGQGLQFLFEYFSETQRNKGNFPGRFSGRQFSNSRSEMNVSTLELGDSALYLCASSSVAGISTDTQYFGPGTRLTVL.

The chain recombines TRBV5-6 with TRBJ1-2, with D maybe TRBD1 (5 bases). V was trimmed by 6 bases and J by 7 bases, leaving 19 bases between them. Germline loops: CDR1 SGHDT, CDR2 YYEEEE. The CDR3 runs 14 residues. The CDR3 DNA sequence: TGTGCCAGCAACGGAGGGGAGGGGCGGGCTGGCTACACCTTC. Translating gives CASNGGEGRAGYTF.

V is TRBV29-1 and J is TRBJ2-1, with 9 bases identical to TRBD2. Germline V gives CDR1 SQVTM, CDR2 ANQGSEA. This CDR3 contains 15 residues. The V gene end was trimmed by 5 bases and the J gene end by 7 bases; junction bases not matched to a gene: 12. CDR3 loop: CSVLVPSGMSNEQFF. The CDR3 bases are TGCAGCGTTCTCGTCCCTAGCGGGATGTCAAATGAGCAGTTCTTC.

The CDR3 coding sequence is TGTGCCAGCAGCTATACCCGGGCAGGGTATGGTTCACCCCTCCACTTT. Residues: CASSYTRAGYGSPLHF. The V call is TRBV7-2, the J call TRBJ1-6; D might be TRBD1 (5 bases). The germline V gene has CDR1 SGHTA and CDR2 FQGNSA. The V end was cut by 4 bases, the J end by 9 bases, with 19 bases between. The CDR3 has 16 amino acids.